The entry that follows covers one TCR beta chain sequence. CDR1 is SGDLS and CDR2 is YYNGEE in the germline V gene. Trimming took 3 bases from V and 5 from J; bases not matched to a gene: 6. The CDR3 spans 14 residues. Here immunoSEQ multiplex PCR was the method, and the copy in TCRdb shows in-frame clones only, minus some. The repertoire includes 250,000 to 400,000 clones, approximately 85% of them detected once, and more than 0.95% sits in the top ten. The sample is drawn from a study of cytomegalovirus exposure and HLA in healthy donors. The specimen was PBMCs. This clonotype was sampled from a man under 40 in good health and CMV-seronegative. This chain joins TRBV9 and TRBJ2-5; 8 bases align to TRBD2. The CDR3 coding sequence is TGTGCCAGCAGCGGACGGACGGGAGGGGAGACCCAGTACTTC. Its translation: CASSGRTGGETQYF.